These 5 T cell receptor beta chains share one sample of origin, sequenced in a study of control samples from healthy donors and cancer patients. The table came from immunoSEQ multiplex PCR; TCRdb's copy has only in-frame clones and leaves some out. The table has 35,000 to 55,000 clones, just over 70% seen once. The material sequenced was formalin-fixed, paraffin-embedded tissue. The origin of the receptors is a male donor with melanoma.

The chain joins TRBV28 to TRBJ2-1; 8 nucleotides match TRBD1. The CDR3 contains 14 residues. The trim removed 6 bases at V and 6 bases at J, leaving 7 bases unmatched. The germline V gene has CDR1 MDHEN and CDR2 SYDVKM. The CDR3 nucleotides are TGTGCCAGCAGGGAACAGGGGGGACGCAATGAGCAGTTCTTC. Its translation is CASREQGGRNEQFF.

The chain recombines TRBV2 with TRBJ2-5, with 7 bases lining up with TRBD1. V shed 6 bases, J shed 1 base, and the junction held 8 bases outside the gene matches. Germline-derived CDR1 and CDR2 are SNHLY and FYNNEI. This CDR3 contains 15 residues. The CDR3 loop reads CASSPTGTLQETQYF. The CDR3 DNA reads as TGTGCCAGCAGCCCGACAGGGACCCTCCAAGAGACCCAGTACTTC.

The chain links TRBV29-1 to TRBJ2-3, with 9 bases fitting TRBD2. Germline V gene data show CDR1 as SQVTM and CDR2 as ANQGSEA. With 6 bases clipped from V and 6 bases from J, the junction kept 16 bases outside the gene matches. This CDR3 comprises 16 residues. CDR3 nucleotides: TGCAGCGTGCCCCTTGGGGCGGGAGGGCCGGGGGATACGCAGTATTTT. Protein: CSVPLGAGGPGDTQYF.

The sample holds a few counts of this clone. The rearrangement links TRBV7-9 to TRBJ2-3, with D hard to call. V was shortened by 3 bases and J by 7 bases, with 14 bases between the two germline ends. The V gene's germline CDR1 is SEHNR and CDR2 FQNEAQ (reference sequence). The length of the CDR3 is 14 residues. The DNA of the CDR3 is TGTGCCAGCAGCTTCGACTCCAGAGCAAATACGCAGTATTTT. Translating it yields CASSFDSRANTQYF. The variable domain in full, completed from reference TRBV7-9 and TRBJ2-3, reads DTGVSQNPRHKITKRGQNVTFRCDPISEHNRLYWYRQTLGQGPEFLTYFQNEAQLEKSRLLSDRFSAERPKGSFSTLEIQRTEQGDSAMYLCASSFDSRANTQYFGPGTRLTVL.

This clone was picked up one time. V gene TRBV9 combines with J gene TRBJ2-7; no firm D call. Deletions cut 4 bases from V and 7 bases from J, with 18 bases between. In germline, CDR1 is SGDLS, CDR2 YYNGEE. CDR3 size: 14 residues. CDR3 in amino acids: CASSPRTLKGEQYF. CDR3 nucleotides: TGTGCCAGCAGCCCCCGGACGCTTAAAGGGGAGCAGTACTTC.